This is a list of T cell receptor beta chains from one sample in a study of cytotoxic CD8 clonotypes in ibrutinib-treated CLL. Sequencing was performed with immunoSEQ multiplex PCR; in TCRdb, only in-frame clones are kept and a portion is missing. The sample includes approximately 190,000 clones, just over 70% seen only once; the top ten take roughly 6.4%. The sequencing here drew on PBMCs, taken after 12 months of ibrutinib treatment. The receptors come from a human donor with chronic lymphocytic leukemia. CDR3s include the opening cysteine and the closing phenylalanine or tryptophan. The order of the fields is D gene, J gene, V gene, clone size, CDR3 protein, CDR3 DNA. A D gene is named only where the DNA matches it firmly. Some rows have no size entry. The others give once, few or many, or a class for an expanded clone.

NA	TRBJ2-7	TRBV4-2	few	CASSQVRQVVSYEQYF	TGTGCCAGCAGCCAAGTAAGACAGGTAGTGTCCTACGAGCAGTACTTC
NA	TRBJ2-2	TRBV6-5	NA	CASRGLNTGELFF	TGTGCCAGCAGAGGGCTAAACACCGGGGAGCTGTTTTTT
TRBD1	TRBJ2-2	TRBV5-1	NA	CASSPGQGRTGELFF	TGCGCCAGCAGCCCCGGACAGGGACGGACCGGGGAGCTGTTTTTT
NA	TRBJ2-1	TRBV18	NA	CASSPLTASVGSYNEQFF	TGTGCCAGCTCACCACTTACGGCTAGCGTTGGCTCCTACAATGAGCAGTTCTTC
NA	TRBJ2-7	TRBV6-6	NA	CASSPGRRYEQYF	TGTGCCAGCAGCCCCGGACGGCGCTACGAGCAGTACTTC
NA	TRBJ1-4	TRBV9	few	CASSVGSSTNEKLFF	TGTGCCAGCAGCGTAGGATCCTCAACTAATGAAAAACTGTTTTTT
NA	TRBJ2-7	TRBV19	NA	CASSISDYEQYF	TGTGCCAGTAGTATCTCGGACTACGAGCAGTACTTC
NA	TRBJ1-1	TRBV5-1	NA	CASSLGYGRENTEAFF	TGCGCCAGCAGCTTGGGATATGGCAGGGAGAACACTGAAGCTTTCTTT
NA	TRBJ2-5	TRBV5-1	NA	CASSLGGGETQYF	TGCGCCAGCAGCTTGGGTGGAGGGGAGACCCAGTACTTC
NA	TRBJ2-5	TRBV9	NA	CASSVDWAETQYF	TGTGCCAGCAGCGTAGACTGGGCGGAGACCCAGTACTTC
TRBD1	TRBJ1-5	TRBV15	NA	CATSLDRGGNQPQHF	TGTGCCACCAGCCTCGACAGGGGAGGCAATCAGCCCCAGCATTTT
TRBD1	TRBJ1-2	TRBV5-4	NA	CASSPDRLDGYTF	TGTGCCAGCAGCCCGGACAGGTTGGATGGCTACACCTTC
TRBD1	TRBJ1-1	TRBV11-3	NA	CASSLGPSQGGFTEAFF	TGTGCCAGCAGCTTAGGTCCCTCACAGGGGGGCTTCACTGAAGCTTTCTTT
NA	TRBJ1-2	TRBV11-2	NA	CASSYLTIGEGYTF	TGTGCCAGCAGCTACCTCACTATAGGAGAGGGCTACACCTTC
NA	TRBJ1-3	TRBV12-5	NA	CASGAYSGNTIYF	TGTGCTAGTGGGGCTTACTCTGGAAACACCATATATTTT
NA	TRBJ2-1	TRBV30	few	CACGQAFYNEQFF	TGTGCCTGCGGGCAGGCGTTCTACAATGAGCAGTTCTTC
TRBD1	TRBJ1-4	TRBV9	NA	CASSVGTGPVEKLFF	TGTGCCAGCAGCGTAGGGACAGGGCCCGTAGAAAAACTGTTTTTT
TRBD1	TRBJ1-2	TRBV30	NA	CAWRQGQGYGYTF	TGTGCCTGGAGACAAGGACAGGGGTATGGCTACACCTTC
TRBD1	TRBJ1-6	TRBV5-1	NA	CASSTTVRGLNSPLHF	TGCGCCAGCAGCACGACGGTCAGGGGGCTAAATTCACCCCTCCACTTT
NA	TRBJ2-1	TRBV9	many	CASTLVEGTYNEQFF	TGTGCCAGCACCCTTGTGGAGGGAACCTACAATGAGCAGTTCTTC
TRBD1	TRBJ1-5	TRBV12-5	NA	CASGPGQSLNQPQHF	TGTGCTAGTGGTCCGGGACAGTCTCTCAATCAGCCCCAGCATTTT
NA	TRBJ2-7	TRBV5-1	NA	CASSRGWEGGYEQYF	TGCGCCAGCAGTCGTGGCTGGGAAGGTGGCTACGAGCAGTACTTC
NA	TRBJ1-4	TRBV27	NA	CASSLRNNEKLFF	TGTGCCAGCAGCTTACGAAATAATGAAAAACTGTTTTTT
TRBD2	TRBJ2-1	TRBV18	NA	CASSHGLAGDDEQFF	TGTGCCAGCTCGCACGGACTAGCGGGAGACGATGAGCAGTTCTTC
NA	TRBJ1-1	TRBV15	NA	CATSRKRGDNTEAFF	TGTGCCACCAGCAGGAAGAGGGGGGACAACACTGAAGCTTTCTTT
TRBD1	TRBJ1-1	TRBV28	NA	CASSSPQSKTGGAFTEAFF	TGTGCCAGCAGTTCACCCCAGTCCAAAACAGGGGGCGCCTTCACTGAAGCTTTCTTT
NA	TRBJ1-2	TRBV27	NA	CASRQIGFNYGYTF	TGTGCCAGCAGACAAATTGGGTTTAACTATGGCTACACCTTC
TRBD2	TRBJ2-7	TRBV2	once	CASNRLAGVDEQYF	TGTGCCAGCAACCGGCTAGCGGGAGTCGACGAGCAGTACTTC
TRBD2	TRBJ2-2	TRBV9	NA	CASSPRTSGYGELFF	TGTGCCAGCAGCCCTAGGACTAGCGGCTACGGGGAGCTGTTTTTT
NA	TRBJ1-4	TRBV4-2	NA	CASSQALGGGQVELFF	TGTGCCAGCAGCCAAGCCTTAGGGGGGGGTCAGGTGGAACTGTTTTTT
NA	TRBJ1-1	TRBV5-6	NA	CASSWQDTEAFF	TGTGCCAGCAGCTGGCAGGACACTGAAGCTTTCTTT
NA	TRBJ1-1	TRBV15	once	CATSRYRDTEAFF	TGTGCCACCAGCAGGTACAGGGACACTGAAGCTTTCTTT
NA	TRBJ1-2	TRBV9	NA	CASSVGLGYTF	TGTGCCAGCAGCGTAGGTCTGGGCTACACCTTC
NA	TRBJ2-7	TRBV6-5	NA	CASSYVFGRAVEQYF	TGTGCCAGCAGTTACGTTTTCGGACGCGCCGTGGAGCAGTACTTC
TRBD1	TRBJ2-7	TRBV19	NA	CASSSGDRDYEQYF	TGTGCCAGTAGTAGTGGAGACAGGGACTACGAGCAGTACTTC
TRBD2	TRBJ2-1	TRBV6-6	NA	CASSPGTSYNEQFF	TGTGCCAGCAGTCCCGGGACTAGCTACAATGAGCAGTTCTTC
NA	TRBJ1-2	TRBV9	NA	CASSVGQGNGYTF	TGTGCCAGCAGCGTCGGGCAGGGGAACGGCTACACCTTC
NA	TRBJ2-2	TRBV7-9	once	CAARGGINTGELFF	TGTGCCGCAAGGGGGGGTATCAACACCGGGGAGCTGTTTTTT
TRBD1	TRBJ2-5	TRBV6-1	once	CATRQGFEETQYF	TGTGCCACCAGACAGGGTTTTGAAGAGACCCAGTACTTC
TRBD1	TRBJ2-7	TRBV5-8	NA	CASSSGQGTRAPGGQYF	TGTGCCAGCAGCTCGGGACAGGGAACGAGGGCCCCCGGTGGGCAGTACTTC
NA	TRBJ1-1	TRBV10-3	few	CAISQGGTEAFF	TGTGCCATCAGCCAGGGAGGAACTGAAGCTTTCTTT
NA	TRBJ2-2	TRBV9	NA	CASSLLLDSPNTGELFF	TGTGCCAGCAGCCTCCTCTTAGACAGCCCGAACACCGGGGAGCTGTTTTTT
NA	TRBJ1-6	TRBV6-5	few	CASSYSAVYNSPLHF	TGTGCCAGCAGTTACTCGGCAGTGTATAATTCACCCCTCCACTTT
NA	TRBJ1-2	TRBV5-4	NA	CASSLDPGLWISGDGYTF	TGTGCCAGCAGCTTGGACCCAGGGCTATGGATTTCTGGTGATGGCTACACCTTC
NA	TRBJ2-3	TRBV5-1	NA	CASSERAGTVSDTQYF	TGCGCCAGCAGCGAAAGGGCCGGGACGGTCTCAGATACGCAGTATTTT
TRBD2	TRBJ2-6	TRBV5-1	NA	CASSPPNSGGARGANVLTF	TGCGCCAGCAGCCCGCCCAATAGCGGGGGGGCCCGTGGGGCCAACGTCCTGACTTTC
NA	TRBJ1-1	TRBV27	NA	CASGAENTEAFF	TGTGCCAGCGGGGCAGAGAACACTGAAGCTTTCTTT
NA	TRBJ1-1	TRBV7-2	NA	CASSLEATVNTEAFF	TGTGCCAGCAGCTTAGAAGCGACGGTGAACACTGAAGCTTTCTTT
NA	TRBJ1-1	TRBV19	NA	CASSIASGGTEAFF	TGTGCCAGTAGTATAGCCTCCGGAGGCACTGAAGCTTTCTTT
NA	TRBJ2-1	TRBV18	once	CASSPLGGHNEQFF	TGTGCCAGCTCACCCCTTGGGGGGCACAATGAGCAGTTCTTC
NA	TRBJ2-3	TRBV4-2	NA	CASRINRGSTDTQYF	TGTGCCAGCAGAATAAACCGGGGTTCGACAGATACGCAGTATTTT
NA	TRBJ1-4	TRBV2	NA	CASSDRQNEKLFF	TGTGCCAGCAGTGACCGTCAGAACGAAAAACTGTTTTTT
NA	TRBJ1-5	TRBV6-5	NA	CASSLRGGYNQPQHF	TGTGCCAGCAGTCTCCGGGGGGGCTACAATCAGCCCCAGCATTTT
NA	TRBJ1-5	TRBV30	NA	CAWSGSSNQPQHF	TGTGCCTGGAGTGGGAGTAGCAATCAGCCCCAGCATTTT
TRBD1	TRBJ1-2	TRBV5-1	NA	CASSLTTGRANYGYTF	TGCGCCAGCAGCTTGACGACAGGGCGAGCTAACTATGGCTACACCTTC
NA	TRBJ2-2	TRBV9	NA	CASSVAPNTGELFF	TGTGCCAGCAGCGTGGCCCCCAACACCGGGGAGCTGTTTTTT
NA	TRBJ2-2	TRBV9	NA	CASSVGSRADTGELFF	TGTGCCAGCAGCGTAGGGTCCAGGGCCGACACCGGGGAGCTGTTTTTT
NA	TRBJ1-2	TRBV6-1	few	CASSQIPGTNYGYTF	TGTGCCAGCAGCCAAATCCCCGGGACAAATTATGGCTACACCTTC
TRBD2	TRBJ2-2	TRBV28	NA	CASRSSGRGPGELFF	TGTGCCAGCAGATCTAGCGGGAGGGGACCCGGGGAGCTGTTTTTT
NA	TRBJ1-3	TRBV6-5	NA	CATKVRYTGNTIYF	TGTGCCACCAAGGTCCGGTATACTGGAAACACCATATATTTT